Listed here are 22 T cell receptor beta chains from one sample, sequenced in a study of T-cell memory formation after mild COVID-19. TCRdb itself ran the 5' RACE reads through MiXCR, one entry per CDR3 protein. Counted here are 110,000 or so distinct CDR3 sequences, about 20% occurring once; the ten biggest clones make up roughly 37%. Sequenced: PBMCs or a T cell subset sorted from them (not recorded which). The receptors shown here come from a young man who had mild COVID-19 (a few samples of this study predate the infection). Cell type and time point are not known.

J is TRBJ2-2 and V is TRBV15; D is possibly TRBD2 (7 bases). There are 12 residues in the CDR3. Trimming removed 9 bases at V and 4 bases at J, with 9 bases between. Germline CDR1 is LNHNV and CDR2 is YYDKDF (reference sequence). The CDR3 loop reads CATGGGTGELFF. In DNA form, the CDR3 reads TGTGCCACAGGGGGGGGCACCGGGGAGCTGTTTTTT. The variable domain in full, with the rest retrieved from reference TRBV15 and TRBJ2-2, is DAMVIQNPRYQVTQFGKPVTLSCSQTLNHNVMYWYQQKSSQAPKLLFHYYDKDFNNEADTPDNFQSRRPNTSFCFLDIRSPGLGDTAMYLCATGGGTGELFFGEGSRLTVL.

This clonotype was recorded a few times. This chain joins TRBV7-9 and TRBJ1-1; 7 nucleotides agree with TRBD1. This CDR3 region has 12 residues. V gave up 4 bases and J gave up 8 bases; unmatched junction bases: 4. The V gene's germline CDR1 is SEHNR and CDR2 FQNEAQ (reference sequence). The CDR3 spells CASSSGTAEAFF. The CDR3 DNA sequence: TGTGCCAGCAGCTCCGGGACAGCCGAAGCTTTCTTT.

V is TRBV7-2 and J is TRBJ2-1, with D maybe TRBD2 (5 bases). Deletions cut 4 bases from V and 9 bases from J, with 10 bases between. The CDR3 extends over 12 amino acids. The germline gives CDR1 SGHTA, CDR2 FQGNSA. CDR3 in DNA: TGTGCCAGCAGCTGGGCCGGAGGTGAGCAGTTCTTC. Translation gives CASSWAGGEQFF.

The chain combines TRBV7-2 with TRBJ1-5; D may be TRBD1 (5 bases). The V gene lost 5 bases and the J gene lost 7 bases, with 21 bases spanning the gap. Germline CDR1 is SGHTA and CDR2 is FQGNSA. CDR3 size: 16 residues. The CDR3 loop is CASSPEPPGVGQPQHF. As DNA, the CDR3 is TGTGCCAGCAGCCCCGAGCCCCCGGGGGTGGGGCAGCCCCAGCATTTT.

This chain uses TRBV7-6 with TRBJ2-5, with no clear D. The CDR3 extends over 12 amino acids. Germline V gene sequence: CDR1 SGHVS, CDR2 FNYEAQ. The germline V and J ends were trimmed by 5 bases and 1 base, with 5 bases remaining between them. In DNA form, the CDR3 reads TGTGCCAGCAGCCACGGCCAAGAGACCCAGTACTTC. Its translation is CASSHGQETQYF.

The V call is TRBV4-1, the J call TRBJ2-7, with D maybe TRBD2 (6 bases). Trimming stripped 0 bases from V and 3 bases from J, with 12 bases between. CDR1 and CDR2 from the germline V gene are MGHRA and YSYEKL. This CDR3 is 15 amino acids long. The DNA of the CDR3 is TGCGCCAGCAGCCAAGATTGGGGGAGGCTCTACGAGCAGTACGTC. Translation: CASSQDWGRLYEQYV.

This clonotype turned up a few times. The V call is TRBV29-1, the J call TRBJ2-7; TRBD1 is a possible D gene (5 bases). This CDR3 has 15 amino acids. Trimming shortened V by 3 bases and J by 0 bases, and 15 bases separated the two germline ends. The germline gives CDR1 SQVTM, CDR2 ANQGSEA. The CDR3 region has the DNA TGCAGCGTTGATTACGGTCAGGGCCTCTCCTACGAGCAGTACTTC. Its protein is CSVDYGQGLSYEQYF.

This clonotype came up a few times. In DNA, the CDR3 is TGTGCCAGCAGTTTTCAAAGGAACTTCTATCAGCCCCAGCATTTT. Translating gives CASSFQRNFYQPQHF. The chain joins TRBV28 to TRBJ1-5, with D unresolved. Trimming pared 3 bases from V and 5 bases from J, leaving 14 bases between. CDR1 is MDHEN and CDR2 is SYDVKM in the germline V gene. The CDR3 has 15 amino acids.

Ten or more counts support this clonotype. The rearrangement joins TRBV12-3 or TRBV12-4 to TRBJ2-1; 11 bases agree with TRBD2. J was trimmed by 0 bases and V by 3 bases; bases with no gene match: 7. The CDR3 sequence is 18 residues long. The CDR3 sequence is CASSFRLAGGHSYNEQFF. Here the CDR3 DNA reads TGTGCCAGCAGTTTTAGGCTAGCGGGGGGTCACTCCTACAATGAGCAGTTCTTC.

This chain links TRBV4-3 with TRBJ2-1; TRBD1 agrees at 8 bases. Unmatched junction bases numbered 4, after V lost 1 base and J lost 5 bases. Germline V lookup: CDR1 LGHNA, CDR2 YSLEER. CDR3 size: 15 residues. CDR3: CASSQGTGRNNEQFF. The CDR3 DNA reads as TGCGCCAGCAGCCAAGGGACAGGGCGAAACAATGAGCAGTTCTTC.

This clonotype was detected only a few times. The CDR3 DNA sequence: TGTGCCAGCAGTTACTCCACCCTCAATGAGCAGTTCTTC. It codes for CASSYSTLNEQFF. The rearrangement uses TRBV6-6 and TRBJ2-1; D uncertain. Germline CDR1 is MNHNY and CDR2 is SVGAGI (reference sequence). V lost 0 bases to trimming and J lost 6 bases, with 6 bases between them. The CDR3 is 13 amino acids.

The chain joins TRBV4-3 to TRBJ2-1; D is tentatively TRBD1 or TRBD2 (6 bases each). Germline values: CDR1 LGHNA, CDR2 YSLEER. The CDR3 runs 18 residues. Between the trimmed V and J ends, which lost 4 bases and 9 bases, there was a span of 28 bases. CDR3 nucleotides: TGCGCCAGCAGCCCAACTAGTCTCGGGGGCAACCCTGGGGGTGAGCAGTTCTTC. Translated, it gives CASSPTSLGGNPGGEQFF.

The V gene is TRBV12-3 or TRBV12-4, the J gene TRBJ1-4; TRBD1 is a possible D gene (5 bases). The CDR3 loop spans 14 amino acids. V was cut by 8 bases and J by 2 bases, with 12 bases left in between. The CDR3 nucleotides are TGTGCCAGCCTTGATGGGGGTACTAATGAAAAACTGTTTTTT. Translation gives CASLDGGTNEKLFF.

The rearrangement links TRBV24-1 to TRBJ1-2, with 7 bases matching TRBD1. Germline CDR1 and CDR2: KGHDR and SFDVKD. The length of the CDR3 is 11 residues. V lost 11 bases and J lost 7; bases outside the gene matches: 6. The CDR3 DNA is TGTGCCATCGAAGGGGGCGGTGGCTACACCTTC. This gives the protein CAIEGGGGYTF.

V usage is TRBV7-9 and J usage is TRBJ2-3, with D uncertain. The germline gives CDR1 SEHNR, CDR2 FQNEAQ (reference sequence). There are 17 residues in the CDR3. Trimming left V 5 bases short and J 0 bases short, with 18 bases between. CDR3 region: CASSPRGASRSTDTQYF. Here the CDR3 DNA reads TGTGCCAGCAGCCCTAGAGGTGCTAGTCGGAGCACAGATACGCAGTATTTT.

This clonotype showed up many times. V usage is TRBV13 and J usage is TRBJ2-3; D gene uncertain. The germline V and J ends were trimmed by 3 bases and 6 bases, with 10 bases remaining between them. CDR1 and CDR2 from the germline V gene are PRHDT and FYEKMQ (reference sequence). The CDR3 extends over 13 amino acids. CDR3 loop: CASSFGSTDTQYF. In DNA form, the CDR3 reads TGTGCCAGCAGCTTTGGTTCCACGGATACGCAGTATTTT.

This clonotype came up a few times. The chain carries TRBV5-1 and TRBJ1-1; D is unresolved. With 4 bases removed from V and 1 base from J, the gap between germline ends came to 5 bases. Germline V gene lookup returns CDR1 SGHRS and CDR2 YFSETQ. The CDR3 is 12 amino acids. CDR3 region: CASSGPNTEAFF. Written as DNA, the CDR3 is TGCGCCAGCAGCGGCCCGAACACTGAAGCTTTCTTT.

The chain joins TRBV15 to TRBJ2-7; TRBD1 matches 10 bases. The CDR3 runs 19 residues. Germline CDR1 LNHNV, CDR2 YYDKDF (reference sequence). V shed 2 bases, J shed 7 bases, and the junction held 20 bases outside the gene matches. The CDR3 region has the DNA TGTGCCACCAGCAGACGTACCGGGACAGGGGACCCACTACTGGGAGAGCAGTACTTC. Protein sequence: CATSRRTGTGDPLLGEQYF.

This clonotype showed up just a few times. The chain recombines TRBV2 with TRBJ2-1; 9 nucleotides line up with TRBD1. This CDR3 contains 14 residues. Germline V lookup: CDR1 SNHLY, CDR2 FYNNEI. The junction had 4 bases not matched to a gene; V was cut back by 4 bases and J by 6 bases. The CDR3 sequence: CASSGTGVSNEQFF. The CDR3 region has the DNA TGTGCCAGCAGTGGGACAGGGGTATCCAATGAGCAGTTCTTC.

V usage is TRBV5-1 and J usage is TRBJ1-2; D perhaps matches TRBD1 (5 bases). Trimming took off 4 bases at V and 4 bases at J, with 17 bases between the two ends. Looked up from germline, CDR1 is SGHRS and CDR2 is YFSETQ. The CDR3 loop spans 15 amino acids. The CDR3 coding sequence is TGCGCCAGCAGCGACCTGCCCGACAGCCTCTATGGCTACACCTTC. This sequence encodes CASSDLPDSLYGYTF. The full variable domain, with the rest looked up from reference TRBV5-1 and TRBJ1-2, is KAGVTQTPRYLIKTRGQQVTLSCSPISGHRSVSWYQQTPGQGLQFLFEYFSETQRNKGNFPGRFSGRQFSNSRSEMNVSTLELGDSALYLCASSDLPDSLYGYTFGSGTRLTVV.

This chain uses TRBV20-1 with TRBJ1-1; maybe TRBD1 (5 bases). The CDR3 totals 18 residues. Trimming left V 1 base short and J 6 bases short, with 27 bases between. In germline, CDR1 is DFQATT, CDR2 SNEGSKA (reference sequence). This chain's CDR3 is CSARALRAGNLLLAEAFF. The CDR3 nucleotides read TGCAGTGCTAGAGCACTCAGGGCAGGGAACCTCCTCCTCGCTGAAGCTTTCTTT.

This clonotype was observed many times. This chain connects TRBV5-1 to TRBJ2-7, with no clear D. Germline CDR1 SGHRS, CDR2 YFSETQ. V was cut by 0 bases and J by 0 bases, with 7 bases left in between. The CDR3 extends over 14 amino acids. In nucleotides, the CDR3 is TGCGCCAGCAGCTTGGAATTGAGCTCCTACGAGCAGTACTTC. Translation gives CASSLELSSYEQYF.